A selection of T cell receptor beta chains follows, all from one sample in a study of regulatory T cells in long-lasting Graves disease. TCRdb re-analysed the multiplex PCR reads in MiXCR, keeping a single row per CDR3 protein. The top ten hold roughly a fifth of the sample, which has over 200,000 distinct CDR3 sequences, 15% to 20% seen once. Sequences were derived from peripheral blood mononuclear cells (PBMCs), sampled at new diagnosis, from a patient treated with antithyroid drugs. The origin of the receptors is a female donor with Graves disease. Both conserved end residues are part of each CDR3. A D gene is named only where the DNA matches it firmly. Where a row states a size, it is once, few, many or the class of an expanded clone; other rows omit it.

v_gene	abundance	j_gene	d_gene	CDR3nt	CDR3aa
TRBV6-1	many	TRBJ1-1	TRBD1	TGTGCCAGCAGCGACAGGGGGAACACTGAAGCTTTCTTT	CASSDRGNTEAFF
TRBV20-1	many	TRBJ1-1	.	TGCAGTGCTAGTAAGGGGAGTGTGAACACTGAAGCTTTCTTT	CSASKGSVNTEAFF
TRBV27	many	TRBJ2-3	.	TGTGCCAGCAGTTGGGCGTTGCAGGGGACAGATACGCAGTATTTT	CASSWALQGTDTQYF
TRBV20-1	few	TRBJ2-7	TRBD1	TGCAGTGCTTCTACCAGGGGGCGCGGGGCCTACGAGCAGTACTTC	CSASTRGRGAYEQYF
TRBV6-2/TRBV6-3	many	TRBJ2-3	.	TGTGCCAGCAGTTACCGGGAGCCAGATACGCAGTATTTT	CASSYREPDTQYF
TRBV10-3	many	TRBJ1-4	.	TGTGCCATCAGTGAGAAGGACGTCACGGTCGGAAAACTGTTTTTT	CAISEKDVTVGKLFF
TRBV3-1	many	TRBJ2-1	.	TGTGCCAGCAGCCAGTTACAAGACAATGAGCAGTTCTTC	CASSQLQDNEQFF
TRBV3-1	many	TRBJ1-6	TRBD1	TGTGCCAGCAGCTTAAACAGGGGCGATAATTCACCCCTCCACTTT	CASSLNRGDNSPLHF
TRBV24-1	many	TRBJ2-1	.	TGTGCCACCAGTGATTCGGTTTTCAATGAGCAGTTCTTC	CATSDSVFNEQFF
TRBV12-3/TRBV12-4	many	TRBJ1-6	.	TGTGCCAGCAGTTTAATCGGCAGGGTTGGGTCACCCCTCCACTTT	CASSLIGRVGSPLHF
TRBV29-1	many	TRBJ2-7	TRBD1	TGCAGCGTTGAAAAAACAGGGGCGTCCTACGAGCAGTACTTC	CSVEKTGASYEQYF
TRBV10-3	many	TRBJ2-7	TRBD2	TGTGCCATCAGTGTAGGCCGGGCTAGCGGGAGAACCTACGAGCAGTACTTC	CAISVGRASGRTYEQYF
TRBV7-2	many	TRBJ2-7	.	TGTGCCAGCAGCTTAGATCCTCTAGTCCCCGAGCAGTACTTC	CASSLDPLVPEQYF
TRBV30	many	TRBJ1-1	.	TGTGCCTGGAACGGGTTTTACACTGAAGCTTTCTTT	CAWNGFYTEAFF
TRBV28	many	TRBJ2-1	.	TGTGCCAGCACCTCCATAGCCACCTCACAGGGTAGCTCCTACAATGAGCAGTTCTTC	CASTSIATSQGSSYNEQFF
TRBV11-2	many	TRBJ2-3	.	TGTGCCAGCAGCTTAAGGGTAGCGGAGGCGTCTAGCACAGATACGCAGTATTTT	CASSLRVAEASSTDTQYF
TRBV18	many	TRBJ2-7	.	TGTGCCAGCTCACCTCTGAGTCCGGGACGAGGATCCGACGAGCAGTACTTC	CASSPLSPGRGSDEQYF
TRBV10-2	many	TRBJ2-5	.	TGCGCCAGCAGTCGGGAGTTGGTAGAGACCCAGTACTTC	CASSRELVETQYF
TRBV12-3/TRBV12-4	many	TRBJ1-6	TRBD1	TGTGCCAGCAGCCTGGGACAGAATAATTCACCCCTCCACTTT	CASSLGQNNSPLHF
TRBV29-1	many	TRBJ2-3	.	TGCAGCGTGGCCAGGGAGCTCACAGATACGCAGTATTTT	CSVARELTDTQYF
TRBV12-3/TRBV12-4	once	TRBJ1-3	TRBD1	TGTGCCAGCAGAACGAACCGGGACAGAACTGGAAACACCATATATTTT	CASRTNRDRTGNTIYF
TRBV19	.	TRBJ2-3	TRBD1	TGTGCCAGTAGTAACCTCTGGGAACAGGGGGCCGCAGATACGCAGTATTTT	CASSNLWEQGAADTQYF
TRBV15	many	TRBJ1-1	TRBD1	TGTGCCACCAGCACCAGACCAGGGGGCGCCGAGACTGAAGCTTTCTTT	CATSTRPGGAETEAFF
TRBV5-1	.	TRBJ2-2	.	TGTGCCAGCAGTTTGGGACCGCAGAACACCGGGGAGCTGCTTTTT	CASSLGPQNTGELLF
TRBV3-1	.	TRBJ2-3	.	TGTGCCAGCAGCCAAGATCCGCGTCGGACGGGTAGCACAGATACGCAGTATTTT	CASSQDPRRTGSTDTQYF
TRBV7-3	many	TRBJ1-1	TRBD1	TGTGCCAGCAGTACAGGGGGCTGGACTGAAGCTTTCTTT	CASSTGGWTEAFF
TRBV2	many	TRBJ1-2	.	TGTGCCAGCAGGGGTCGGGGGCGCGGGGCAAAAAACTATGGCTACACCTTC	CASRGRGRGAKNYGYTF
TRBV27	few	TRBJ2-2	.	TGTGCCAGCAGTTTAATCGCATTCGGGGAGCTGTTTTTT	CASSLIAFGELFF
TRBV15	many	TRBJ2-7	.	TGTGCCACCAGCAGAGATCCGGGGCAGTCCTACGAGCAGTACTTC	CATSRDPGQSYEQYF
TRBV6-1	many	TRBJ1-1	.	TGTGCCAGCAGCCCTAGGGACTGGCAAGAAGCTTTCTTT	CASSPRDWQEAFF
TRBV18	many	TRBJ2-1	.	TGTGCCAGCTCACTGTTGGGATTGACCAACAATGAGCAGTTCTTC	CASSLLGLTNNEQFF
TRBV20-1	many	TRBJ1-2	.	TGCAGTGCTAGAGCTTCGTTGGGACGGTCCTATGGCTACACCTTC	CSARASLGRSYGYTF
TRBV28	many	TRBJ2-7	.	TGTGCCAGCAGTTTCAGGGCCACCTACGAGCAGTACTTC	CASSFRATYEQYF